The 25 T cell receptor beta chains given below trace back to one sample, sequenced in a study of T cell changes during pregnancy in multiple sclerosis. Some clones are missing from TCRdb's copy, which holds only in-frame ones; the method was immunoSEQ multiplex PCR. The sample has 50,000 to 65,000 clones; approximately 93% are singletons. The sample consisted of CD8+ T cells from peripheral blood mononuclear cells, taken in the second trimester of pregnancy. These receptors were taken from a female donor with multiple sclerosis, enrolled in a pregnancy study.

The V call is TRBV6-5, the J call TRBJ1-2; a weak D match, TRBD1 (5 bases). The germline V and J ends were trimmed by 5 bases and 9 bases, with 22 bases remaining between them. Per the germline V gene, CDR1 is MNHEY and CDR2 is SVGAGI. This CDR3 region has 15 residues. The DNA of the CDR3 is TGTGCCAGCAGTCCCTTTCCTGACAGCAACATGCGCTACACCTTC. This encodes CASSPFPDSNMRYTF.

V and J are TRBV28 and TRBJ2-7; possible D gene TRBD1, 6 bases. V was cut by 6 bases and J by 6 bases, with 21 bases left in between. Germline V gene lookup returns CDR1 MDHEN and CDR2 SYDVKM. This CDR3 contains 15 residues. The CDR3 nucleotides are TGTGCCAGCAGCACGTCACAGGGCGGCCGGTCCGAGCAGTACTTC. Protein sequence: CASSTSQGGRSEQYF.

The CDR3 spells CASSLVGEGAYNEQFF. In nucleotides, the CDR3 is TGTGCCAGCAGCTTAGTAGGAGAGGGGGCCTACAATGAGCAGTTCTTC. This chain uses TRBV7-8 with TRBJ2-1; D is possibly TRBD1 (6 bases). Germline V lookup: CDR1 SGHVS, CDR2 FQNEAQ. CDR3 size: 16 residues. V was cut by 1 base and J by 2 bases, with 12 bases left in between.

The chain employs TRBV5-6 and TRBJ2-7, with unresolved D. The ends were cut back, 3 bases at V and 3 bases at J, with 13 bases in the middle. CDR3 length equals 14 residues. From germline, CDR1 is SGHDT and CDR2 YYEEEE. DNA of the CDR3: TGTGCCAGCAGCTCCCAGCTAGTTTTCTACGAGCAGTACTTC. Amino acid sequence: CASSSQLVFYEQYF.

This chain uses TRBV6-5 with TRBJ1-6; tentative D call: TRBD1 (5 bases). The ends were cut back, 4 bases at V and 0 bases at J, with 10 bases in the middle. Germline V gene lookup returns CDR1 MNHEY and CDR2 SVGAGI. This CDR3 has 16 amino acids. This CDR3 reads CASSSPGNSYNSPLHF. The DNA for the CDR3 is TGTGCCAGCAGTTCCCCAGGGAACTCCTATAATTCACCCCTCCACTTT.

CDR3 sequence (DNA): TGCACCAGCAGCCAAGCCTCCGGGACAGTGGGACCCATCGATAGCAATCAGCCCCAGCATTTT. This gives the protein CTSSQASGTVGPIDSNQPQHF. The J gene is TRBJ1-5, the V gene TRBV1; the D call TRBD1 from the table was never checked on the DNA. TRBV1 is a listed pseudogene. The CDR3 sequence is 21 residues long.

V is TRBV7-8 and J is TRBJ2-1; 10 bases map to TRBD1. Germline V CDR1 and CDR2: SGHVS, FQNEAQ. CDR3 length: 21 residues. Trimming took 0 bases from V and 7 from J; bases not matched to a gene: 21. This chain's CDR3 is CASSLAVRQGAPGREYNEQFF. The CDR3 DNA follows: TGTGCCAGCAGCTTAGCGGTGCGACAGGGGGCGCCGGGGAGGGAGTATAATGAGCAGTTCTTC.

V usage is TRBV7-9 and J usage is TRBJ2-7, with 12 bases identical to TRBD2. Germline assignment: CDR1 SEHNR and CDR2 FQNEAQ (reference sequence). Germline trimming cut 2 bases from V and 0 bases from J; bases unmatched to any gene: 2. The CDR3 is 16 amino acids. The CDR3 DNA is TGTGCCAGCAGCTTACCGACTAGCGGGAGCTCCTACGAGCAGTACTTC. It translates to CASSLPTSGSSYEQYF. Complete variable domain (other parts from reference TRBV7-9 and TRBJ2-7): DTGVSQNPRHKITKRGQNVTFRCDPISEHNRLYWYRQTLGQGPEFLTYFQNEAQLEKSRLLSDRFSAERPKGSFSTLEIQRTEQGDSAMYLCASSLPTSGSSYEQYFGPGTRLTVT.

This chain connects TRBV7-9 to TRBJ1-5; D gene unclear. The germline gives CDR1 SEHNR, CDR2 FQNEAQ (reference sequence). V was trimmed by 1 base and J by 7 bases, leaving 11 bases between them. There are 14 residues in the CDR3. CDR3 loop: CASSLEGGEQPQHF. CDR3 nucleotide sequence: TGTGCCAGCAGCTTAGAGGGAGGAGAGCAGCCCCAGCATTTT. Full variable domain (outside the CDR3, taken from reference TRBV7-9 and TRBJ1-5): DTGVSQNPRHKITKRGQNVTFRCDPISEHNRLYWYRQTLGQGPEFLTYFQNEAQLEKSRLLSDRFSAERPKGSFSTLEIQRTEQGDSAMYLCASSLEGGEQPQHFGDGTRLSIL.

This rearrangement joins TRBV12-5 to TRBJ2-1; D is unresolved. Germline CDR1 LGHNT, CDR2 FRNRAP. The CDR3 runs to 12 residues. Trimming pared 5 bases from V and 4 bases from J, leaving 6 bases between. The CDR3 reads CASGPLYNEQFF. For the CDR3, the DNA is TGTGCTAGTGGTCCCCTTTACAATGAGCAGTTCTTC. Based on the CDR3 plus reference TRBV12-5 and TRBJ2-1, the full variable domain is DARVTQTPRHKVTEMGQEVTMRCQPILGHNTVFWYRQTMMQGLELLAYFRNRAPLDDSGMPKDRFSAEMPDATLATLKIQPSEPRDSAVYFCASGPLYNEQFFGPGTRLTVL.

This chain connects TRBV5-1 to TRBJ2-3, with TRBD2 matching 14 bases. V was pared by 3 bases and J by 3 bases, with 3 bases of the junction left unmatched. The CDR3 is 16 residues long. The V gene's germline CDR1 is SGHRS and CDR2 YFSETQ. The CDR3 here is CASSSGTSGGTDTQYF. Written as DNA, the CDR3 is TGCGCCAGCAGCTCCGGGACTAGCGGGGGAACAGATACGCAGTATTTT.

This chain links TRBV5-5 with TRBJ1-2; 9 positions match TRBD1. In germline, CDR1 is SGHKS, CDR2 YYEKEE (reference sequence). Trimming at V came to 4 bases and at J to 7 bases, leaving 11 bases not matched to a gene. The CDR3 has 15 residues. CDR3 residues: CASSPWTGAGSGYTF. The DNA for the CDR3 is TGTGCCAGCAGCCCGTGGACAGGGGCAGGGTCTGGCTACACCTTC.

V is TRBV14 and J is TRBJ2-2; D is perhaps TRBD2 (5 bases). The germline CDR1 and CDR2 sequences are SGHDN and FVKESK. Deletions cut 1 base from V and 6 bases from J, with 6 bases between. This CDR3 is 13 amino acids long. This CDR3 is CASSQAGSGELFF. CDR3 DNA: TGTGCCAGCAGCCAAGCGGGGTCCGGGGAGCTGTTTTTT.

The chain has TRBV6-6 and TRBJ2-2; 9 bases fit TRBD2. The germline CDR1 and CDR2 sequences are MNHNY and SVGAGI (reference sequence). Germline trimming cut 2 bases from V and 2 bases from J; bases unmatched to any gene: 3. This CDR3 comprises 16 residues. The CDR3 nucleotides are TGTGCCAGCAGTTACCGACTAGCGGTCAACACCGGGGAGCTGTTTTTT. This encodes CASSYRLAVNTGELFF.

This rearrangement joins TRBV5-6 to TRBJ2-7; tentatively, D is TRBD2 (6 bases). Between the trimmed V and J ends, which lost 4 bases and 5 bases, there was a span of 19 bases. Germline V gene data show CDR1 as SGHDT and CDR2 as YYEEEE. The CDR3 is 15 residues long. The DNA of the CDR3 is TGTGCCAGCAGCCCCTTCGGCGGGATGAGCGACGAGCAGTACTTC. Translating gives CASSPFGGMSDEQYF.

The gene calls are TRBV5-6 and TRBJ1-5; D is perhaps TRBD1 (5 bases). Deletions cut 0 bases from V and 5 bases from J, with 18 bases between. CDR3 length equals 17 residues. The germline CDR1 and CDR2 sequences are SGHDT and YYEEEE. CDR3 amino acids: CASSLEGGRVGDQPQHF. DNA for the CDR3: TGTGCCAGCAGCTTGGAAGGTGGGAGGGTAGGGGATCAGCCCCAGCATTTT.

The chain uses TRBV2 and TRBJ1-1, with D unresolved. The CDR3 length is 12 residues. V was shortened by 9 bases and J by 1 base, with 9 bases between the two germline ends. Germline CDR1 reads SNHLY; CDR2 reads FYNNEI. The CDR3 is CARWRGNTEAFF. The CDR3 DNA is TGTGCCAGGTGGCGCGGGAACACTGAAGCTTTCTTT.

The chain employs TRBV5-5 and TRBJ2-7, with D hard to call. Germline V gene data show CDR1 as SGHKS and CDR2 as YYEKEE (reference sequence). The V and J ends lost 2 bases and 3 bases respectively, with 6 bases between them. The CDR3 covers 12 residues. Written as DNA, the CDR3 is TGTGCCAGCAGCTTTGAACTCTACGAGCAGTACTTC. This sequence encodes CASSFELYEQYF. Variable domain in full (rest from reference TRBV5-5 and TRBJ2-7): DAGVTQSPTHLIKTRGQQVTLRCSPISGHKSVSWYQQVLGQGPQFIFQYYEKEERGRGNFPDRFSARQFPNYSSELNVNALLLGDSALYLCASSFELYEQYFGPGTRLTVT.

This sequence joins TRBV9 and TRBJ2-1, with TRBD2 matching 10 bases. CDR1 and CDR2 (germline): SGDLS, YYNGEE. Trimming cost V 3 bases and J 8 bases; bases outside gene matches: 23. The CDR3 has 20 amino acids. The chain's CDR3 is CASSEAATSGRAPSPHEQFF. The DNA of the CDR3 is TGTGCCAGCAGCGAGGCCGCCACAAGCGGGAGGGCACCCTCTCCACATGAGCAGTTCTTC. Filled out from reference TRBV9 and TRBJ2-1, the complete variable domain reads DSGVTQTPKHLITATGQRVTLRCSPRSGDLSVYWYQQSLDQGLQFLIQYYNGEERAKGNILERFSAQQFPDLHSELNLSSLELGDSALYFCASSEAATSGRAPSPHEQFFGPGTRLTVL.

This chain links TRBV5-1 with TRBJ1-2, with D hard to call. Germline V gene lookup returns CDR1 SGHRS and CDR2 YFSETQ. V shed 2 bases and J shed 3 bases, with 11 bases lying between them. CDR3 size: 14 residues. The CDR3 is CASSLSVGDYGYTF. The CDR3 region has the DNA TGCGCCAGCAGCTTATCGGTGGGCGACTATGGCTACACCTTC.

The chain employs TRBV18 and TRBJ2-1, with a tentative D call TRBD2 (6 bases). Germline V gene sequence: CDR1 KGHSH, CDR2 LQKENI. CDR3 length: 13 residues. V was clipped by 6 bases and J by 5 bases, with 11 bases between them. The DNA of the CDR3 is TGTGCCAGCTCTCCAGGACTAAACAATGAGCAGTTCTTC. This sequence encodes CASSPGLNNEQFF. Looking up the rest from reference TRBV18 and TRBJ2-1 gives the full variable domain: NAGVMQNPRHLVRRRGQEARLRCSPMKGHSHVYWYRQLPEEGLKFMVYLQKENIIDESGMPKERFSAEFPKEGPSILRIQQVVRGDSAAYFCASSPGLNNEQFFGPGTRLTVL.

The J gene is TRBJ2-7, the V gene TRBV7-2; a weak D match, TRBD2 (6 bases). The CDR3 length is 15 residues. The germline gives CDR1 SGHTA, CDR2 FQGNSA. Trimming shortened V by 1 base and J by 4 bases, and 14 bases separated the two germline ends. CDR3 in amino acids: CASSLDRVAAYEQYF. The CDR3 DNA sequence: TGTGCCAGCAGCTTAGATCGAGTAGCGGCATACGAGCAGTACTTC.

V usage is TRBV4-1 and J usage is TRBJ2-1; 8 bases align to TRBD2. V shed 1 base, J shed 4 bases, and the junction held 3 bases outside the gene matches. Germline V CDR1 and CDR2: MGHRA, YSYEKL. This CDR3 contains 15 residues. The CDR3 loop reads CASSQVSGGYNEQFF. For the CDR3, the DNA is TGCGCCAGCAGCCAAGTCTCGGGGGGGTACAATGAGCAGTTCTTC.

V usage is TRBV7-6 and J usage is TRBJ2-7, with D unresolved. The CDR3 has 13 amino acids. CDR1 SGHVS and CDR2 FNYEAQ come from the germline V gene. V lost 3 bases and J lost 4, with 10 bases in between. The CDR3 region has the DNA TGTGCCAGCAGCTTCTCCGCTAGTTACGAGCAGTACTTC. Translating gives CASSFSASYEQYF.

V is TRBV7-9 and J is TRBJ1-2; 10 positions match TRBD1. V shed 2 bases, J shed 6 bases, and the junction held 9 bases outside the gene matches. The germline gives CDR1 SEHNR, CDR2 FQNEAQ (reference sequence). The CDR3 contains 16 residues. The CDR3 region has the DNA TGTGCCAGCAGCTTACTAACTCCGGGACAGGGGAATGGCTACACCTTC. It encodes CASSLLTPGQGNGYTF.